Shown below are 28 T cell receptor beta chains from a single sample sequenced in a study of T cell responses to AZD1222 COVID-19 vaccine. Some clones are missing from TCRdb's copy, which holds only in-frame ones; the method was immunoSEQ multiplex PCR. The data contain under 200,000 clones, around 90% of them singletons. The source material was peripheral blood, sampled 28 days after the second dose of the MenACWY control vaccine. All receptors come from an adult who received the MenACWY meningococcal vaccine as a control.

The V and J genes are TRBV5-1 and TRBJ2-1; the D is unclear. There are 14 residues in the CDR3. Germline CDR1 and CDR2: SGHRS and YFSETQ. V gave up 5 bases and J gave up 0 bases, with 9 bases separating them. The CDR3 sequence: CASSRQDSYNEQFF. In nucleotides, the CDR3 is TGCGCCAGCAGTCGGCAGGACTCCTACAATGAGCAGTTCTTC.

This chain connects TRBV5-5 to TRBJ1-1, with 7 positions matching TRBD1. After removal of 5 bases from V and 3 bases from J, the junction contained 10 bases not matched to a gene. Germline values: CDR1 SGHKS, CDR2 YYEKEE (reference sequence). The CDR3 totals 15 residues. The CDR3 sequence: CASRETGSGYTEAFF. The CDR3 region has the DNA TGTGCCAGCAGAGAGACAGGGTCTGGGTACACTGAAGCTTTCTTT.

The chain has TRBV12-5 and TRBJ1-5, with 11 bases matching TRBD1. Trimming at V came to 1 base and at J to 5 bases, leaving 4 bases not matched to a gene. CDR1 is LGHNT, CDR2 FRNRAP, per germline. The CDR3 is 16 residues long. The chain's CDR3 is CASGLAGQGADQPQHF. The DNA for the CDR3 is TGTGCTAGTGGTTTGGCCGGACAGGGGGCGGATCAGCCCCAGCATTTT. The variable domain in full, completed from reference TRBV12-5 and TRBJ1-5, reads DARVTQTPRHKVTEMGQEVTMRCQPILGHNTVFWYRQTMMQGLELLAYFRNRAPLDDSGMPKDRFSAEMPDATLATLKIQPSEPRDSAVYFCASGLAGQGADQPQHFGDGTRLSIL.

The chain combines TRBV30 with TRBJ1-4, with a possible D match to TRBD1 (5 bases). From germline, CDR1 is GTSNPN and CDR2 SVGIG (reference sequence). V shed 3 bases and J shed 3 bases, with 11 bases lying between them. The length of the CDR3 is 14 residues. The CDR3 nucleotides are TGTGCCTGGAGAGCAGGGATTCCTAATGAAAAACTGTTTTTT. As protein: CAWRAGIPNEKLFF. Full variable domain (outside the CDR3, taken from reference TRBV30 and TRBJ1-4): SQTIHQWPATLVQPVGSPLSLECTVEGTSNPNLYWYRQAAGRGLQLLFYSVGIGQISSEVPQNLSASRPQDRQFILSSKKLLLSDSGFYLCAWRAGIPNEKLFFGSGTQLSVL.

The V call is TRBV19, the J call TRBJ1-6; 7 positions agree with TRBD1. Unmatched junction bases numbered 3, after V lost 5 bases and J lost 2 bases. Looked up from germline, CDR1 is LNHDA and CDR2 is SQIVND (reference sequence). The CDR3 has 15 residues. The CDR3 bases are TGTGCCAGTAGTGTCCAGGGGGCCTATAATTCACCCCTCCACTTT. Translated, it gives CASSVQGAYNSPLHF.

This clone was found once. The rearrangement joins TRBV15 to TRBJ2-1; no clear D gene. This CDR3 is built from 15 residues. Trimming shortened V by 0 bases and J by 8 bases, and 14 bases separated the two germline ends. CDR1 is LNHNV and CDR2 is YYDKDF in the germline V gene (reference sequence). CDR3 DNA: TGTGCCACCAGCAGAGAGGAAGGGAAAGACGATGAGCAGTTCTTC. Translated, it gives CATSREEGKDDEQFF.

The rearrangement links TRBV3-1 (or the pseudogene TRBV3-2) to TRBJ1-2; 10 positions agree with TRBD1. CDR1 and CDR2 from the germline V gene are LGHDT and YNNKEL (reference sequence). Trimming removed 5 bases from V and 5 bases from J; junction bases left unmatched: 5. The CDR3 loop spans 14 amino acids. The CDR3 is CASSLPGQGYGYTF. Written as DNA, the CDR3 is TGTGCCAGCAGCTTGCCGGGACAGGGGTATGGCTACACCTTC.

V usage is TRBV4-3 and J usage is TRBJ2-2, with D hard to call. Trimming took 0 bases from V and 3 from J, leaving 8 bases between them. CDR1 LGHNA and CDR2 YSLEER come from the germline V gene. This CDR3 region has 15 residues. The CDR3 is CASSQDLGYTGELFF. DNA of the CDR3: TGCGCCAGCAGCCAAGATCTTGGGTACACCGGGGAGCTGTTTTTT.

This clone showed up just once. The chain couples TRBV27 to TRBJ2-6; maybe TRBD1 (5 bases). This CDR3 has 18 residues. Germline lookup yields CDR1 MNHEY and CDR2 SMNVEV (reference sequence). Trimming removed 3 bases at V and 0 bases at J, with 15 bases between. CDR3 loop: CASSFRREGFSGANVLTF. CDR3 bases: TGTGCCAGCAGTTTTCGCAGGGAAGGTTTCTCTGGGGCCAACGTCCTGACTTTC.

The rearrangement uses TRBV11-3 and TRBJ2-7, with TRBD2 identical over 9 bases. Germline V gives CDR1 SGHNT, CDR2 YENEEA. Trimming took 6 bases from V and 3 from J; bases not matched to a gene: 6. This CDR3 comprises 14 residues. CDR3 bases: TGTGCCAGCAGACTCGGGACTAGCAACTACGAGCAGTACTTC. This sequence encodes CASRLGTSNYEQYF.

The chain recombines TRBV4-3 with TRBJ2-2; tentatively, D is TRBD2 (6 bases). CDR3 length: 19 amino acids. Germline V gene data show CDR1 as LGHNA and CDR2 as YSLEER. The V and J ends lost 0 bases and 5 bases respectively, with 22 bases between them. The CDR3 region has the DNA TGCGCCAGCAGCCAAGATCGCCCAATCAGATCAGGGAGGACCGGGGAGCTGTTTTTT. This codes for CASSQDRPIRSGRTGELFF.

The CDR3 sequence: CASSQDPGWNGELFF. In DNA, the CDR3 is TGCGCCAGCAGCCAAGATCCAGGGTGGAACGGGGAGCTGTTTTTT. The V and J genes are TRBV4-1 and TRBJ2-2, with D possibly TRBD1 on 5 matching bases. The germline CDR1 and CDR2 sequences are MGHRA and YSYEKL. The V end lost 0 bases, the J end lost 7 bases, and 12 bases lay between the germline ends. CDR3 size: 15 residues.

The chain uses TRBV7-8 and TRBJ1-1, with a tentative D call TRBD1 (6 bases). The CDR3 extends over 16 amino acids. V was clipped by 4 bases and J by 1 base, with 16 bases between them. Germline CDR1 and CDR2: SGHVS and FQNEAQ. CDR3 in amino acids: CASSSHRGGWNTEAFF. As DNA, the CDR3 is TGTGCCAGCAGCTCCCATAGGGGGGGGTGGAACACTGAAGCTTTCTTT.

The V call is TRBV27, the J call TRBJ1-1; TRBD1 matches at 7 bases. Germline V CDR1 and CDR2: MNHEY, SMNVEV (reference sequence). V shed 6 bases and J 1 base; nucleotides not matched to a gene: 2. This CDR3 is built from 13 residues. CDR3 DNA sequence: TGTGCCAGCAGCAGGGACAGGAACACTGAAGCTTTCTTT. Protein product: CASSRDRNTEAFF.

V gene TRBV5-6 combines with J gene TRBJ2-5; the D gene is possibly TRBD2 (5 bases). Germline-derived CDR1 and CDR2 are SGHDT and YYEEEE. The V gene lost 4 bases and the J gene lost 5 bases, with 12 bases spanning the gap. The CDR3 length is 13 residues. CDR3 sequence: CASSPGGRETQYF. CDR3 DNA sequence: TGTGCCAGCAGCCCAGGAGGACGGGAGACCCAGTACTTC.

The chain uses TRBV14 and TRBJ1-1; D unresolved. Germline-derived CDR1 and CDR2 are SGHDN and FVKESK. Deletions cut 0 bases from V and 6 bases from J, with 11 bases between. The CDR3 spans 14 residues. The CDR3 protein is CASSQDLYGAEAFF. CDR3 coding DNA: TGTGCCAGCAGCCAAGATTTGTATGGGGCTGAAGCTTTCTTT.

The CDR3 loop is CASSAGLAGGTDTQYF. The CDR3, as DNA: TGCGCCAGCAGCGCCGGACTAGCGGGAGGCACAGATACGCAGTATTTT. V usage is TRBV5-1 and J usage is TRBJ2-3; TRBD2 matches 13 bases. Trimming at V came to 4 bases and at J to 1 base, leaving 3 bases not matched to a gene. Germline V gives CDR1 SGHRS, CDR2 YFSETQ. The CDR3 sequence is 16 residues long.

The chain has TRBV28 and TRBJ2-4; D remains ambiguous. This CDR3 has 18 residues. The germline V gene has CDR1 MDHEN and CDR2 SYDVKM. V dropped 5 bases and J dropped 0 bases, with 20 bases sitting between them. The CDR3 bases are TGTGCCAGCAGTCCGATACCTCTCGGGCAGTTAGCCAAAAACATTCAGTACTTC. Translating gives CASSPIPLGQLAKNIQYF.

Only a few counts were recorded for this clone. The V and J genes are TRBV30 and TRBJ1-1; 9 bases line up with TRBD1. The CDR3 length is 14 residues. Per germline, CDR1 GTSNPN and CDR2 SVGIG (reference sequence). The V and J ends lost 8 bases and 4 bases, in that order; junction bases with no gene match: 11. The CDR3 loop is CARNPTGGPTEAFF. For the CDR3, the DNA is TGTGCCCGCAATCCAACAGGGGGCCCCACTGAAGCTTTCTTT.

The genes are TRBV18 and TRBJ1-1, with D possibly TRBD1 on 5 matching bases. Deletions cut 2 bases from V and 6 bases from J, with 10 bases between. There are 13 residues in the CDR3. The germline gives CDR1 KGHSH, CDR2 LQKENI. This CDR3 is CASSPGGNAEAFF. CDR3 DNA: TGTGCCAGCTCACCAGGGGGGAATGCTGAAGCTTTCTTT.

The chain recombines TRBV5-1 with TRBJ2-1, with 13 bases matching TRBD2. Germline V gene lookup returns CDR1 SGHRS and CDR2 YFSETQ. CDR3 length: 18 amino acids. The junction had 11 bases not matched to a gene; V was cut back by 3 bases and J by 5 bases. CDR3 sequence (DNA): TGCGCCAGCAGCTGGATTACCGGACTAGCGGGAGTGGACAATGAGCAGTTCTTC. Its protein is CASSWITGLAGVDNEQFF.

This chain connects TRBV27 to TRBJ1-1; no firm D call. Trimming took 2 bases from V and 4 from J, leaving 14 bases between them. The germline CDR1 and CDR2 sequences are MNHEY and SMNVEV (reference sequence). The CDR3 has 15 residues. CDR3 sequence: CASSLVARRITEAFF. Here the CDR3 DNA reads TGTGCCAGCAGTTTAGTCGCGAGGAGGATCACTGAAGCTTTCTTT.

The V and J genes are TRBV25-1 and TRBJ1-1; 7 nucleotides match TRBD1. The CDR3 length is 15 residues. Germline V lookup: CDR1 MGHDK, CDR2 SYGVNS. V was pared by 4 bases and J by 11 bases, with 16 bases of the junction left unmatched. The CDR3 nucleotides read TGTGCCAGCAGTGGGACAGGTGTTGAAAGGGTGCGGGCTTTCTTT. As protein: CASSGTGVERVRAFF.

This sequence joins TRBV4-2 and TRBJ1-1; no reliable D call. CDR1 and CDR2 (germline): LGHNA, YNFKEQ. The CDR3 is 14 amino acids. V lost 3 bases and J lost 0, with 8 bases in between. The CDR3 here is CASSQLGLNTEAFF. Written as DNA, the CDR3 is TGTGCCAGCAGCCAGTTAGGTTTGAACACTGAAGCTTTCTTT.

The rearrangement uses TRBV7-2 and TRBJ1-5, with 9 positions matching TRBD1. Per germline, CDR1 SGHTA and CDR2 FQGNSA. V lost 1 base to trimming and J lost 3 bases; unmatched junction nucleotides: 7. The length of the CDR3 is 17 residues. The CDR3 DNA sequence: TGTGCCAGCAGCTTAGGGGGGACAGGGATAACCAATCAGCCCCAGCATTTT. Translated: CASSLGGTGITNQPQHF.

On this clone: At the DNA level, this CDR3 is encoded by other sequences in the same sample as well. The chain combines TRBV7-3 with TRBJ2-1; D gene ambiguous. V was shortened by 2 bases and J by 4 bases, with 6 bases between the two germline ends. This CDR3 is built from 13 residues. Germline V gene data show CDR1 as SGHTA and CDR2 as FQGTGA. Written as DNA, the CDR3 is TGTGCCAGCAGCTTATCTTCTTACAATGAGCAGTTCTTC. Translating gives CASSLSSYNEQFF.

This chain joins TRBV5-1 and TRBJ1-6; D gene unclear. CDR1 and CDR2 (germline): SGHRS, YFSETQ. V lost 0 bases and J 0 bases, leaving 13 bases between the germline ends. The CDR3 is 18 amino acids. CDR3 sequence reads: CASSLEHGRGSYNSPLHF. CDR3 DNA: TGCGCCAGCAGCTTGGAACACGGCCGGGGCTCCTATAATTCACCCCTCCACTTT.

CDR3 residues: CAWSRPGTGFYEQYF. CDR3 bases: TGTGCCTGGAGTCGGCCCGGGACAGGTTTCTACGAGCAGTACTTC. The chain employs TRBV30 and TRBJ2-7; 8 nucleotides agree with TRBD1. The CDR3 runs to 15 residues. Trimming at V came to 2 bases and at J to 3 bases, leaving 9 bases not matched to a gene. The germline V gene has CDR1 GTSNPN and CDR2 SVGIG (reference sequence).